The 24 T cell receptor beta chains presented below share a single source sample, sequenced in a study of blood T cell repertoires in COVID-19. Some clones are missing from TCRdb's copy, which holds only in-frame ones; the method was immunoSEQ multiplex PCR. The sample shows approximately 400,000 clones, 70% to 90% of them seen only once. Source material: peripheral blood. The receptors were gathered from a woman in her 50s with COVID-19, enrolled during active disease.

This clone has only one observation. V gene TRBV7-3 combines with J gene TRBJ2-5; D is possibly TRBD1 (7 bases). The germline CDR1 and CDR2 sequences are SGHTA and FQGTGA. Trimming removed 0 bases from V and 5 bases from J, with 19 bases in between. The CDR3 spans 17 residues. The CDR3 sequence is CASSLTKTTGEVETQYF. The DNA of the CDR3 is TGTGCCAGCAGCTTAACTAAGACTACAGGGGAGGTGGAGACCCAGTACTTC.

This clone has only one observation. CDR3: CATSDRRDTGYTF. The CDR3 DNA reads TGTGCCACCAGTGACCGCCGGGACACTGGCTACACCTTC. The chain links TRBV24-1 to TRBJ1-2, with a tentative D call TRBD1 (6 bases). With 4 bases removed from V and 7 bases from J, the gap between germline ends came to 12 bases. Germline loops: CDR1 KGHDR, CDR2 SFDVKD. This CDR3 has 13 residues.

The rearrangement links TRBV27 to TRBJ2-7; TRBD1 matches at 8 bases. Germline V CDR1 and CDR2: MNHEY, SMNVEV (reference sequence). The trim removed 5 bases at V and 6 bases at J, leaving 12 bases unmatched. The CDR3 contains 15 residues. CDR3 nucleotides: TGTGCCAGCAGTGCCAGCTGGACAGGGCAAGGCGAGCAGTACTTC. It yields the protein CASSASWTGQGEQYF.

This clone was seen a handful of times. CDR3 loop: CASRRGGGTEAFF. CDR3 sequence (DNA): TGCGCCAGCAGACGTGGGGGAGGCACTGAAGCTTTCTTT. This chain connects TRBV5-1 to TRBJ1-1, with D perhaps TRBD1 (5 bases). This CDR3 contains 13 residues. V shed 5 bases and J shed 4 bases, with 12 bases lying between them. CDR1 is SGHRS and CDR2 is YFSETQ in the germline V gene.

The chain carries TRBV4-2 and TRBJ2-1; D is ambiguous. The germline CDR1 and CDR2 sequences are LGHNA and YNFKEQ. Deletions cut 1 base from V and 2 bases from J, with 9 bases between. This CDR3 region has 15 residues. The CDR3 region is CASSQGPQAYNEQFF. The CDR3 coding sequence is TGTGCCAGCAGCCAAGGTCCCCAGGCCTACAATGAGCAGTTCTTC.

This clone was detected a few times. CDR3 in DNA: TGTGCCACCAGTGACTCGACTAGCTCGTCGGAGCAGTTCTTC. Translating gives CATSDSTSSSEQFF. This rearrangement joins TRBV24-1 to TRBJ2-1, with 7 nucleotides matching TRBD2. This CDR3 is built from 14 residues. The trim removed 4 bases at V and 10 bases at J, leaving 9 bases unmatched. Germline-derived CDR1 and CDR2 are KGHDR and SFDVKD.

This clone was seen more than once but under ten times. The chain employs TRBV5-6 and TRBJ2-3; 7 bases are a match to TRBD1. CDR3 length: 15 amino acids. CDR1 and CDR2 (germline): SGHDT, YYEEEE. The ends lost 1 base at V and 1 base at J; junction bases unmatched: 3. CDR3 DNA: TGTGCCAGCAGCTTGTGGGACAGAGGCACAGATACGCAGTATTTT. Its translation: CASSLWDRGTDTQYF. The complete variable domain, with remaining parts taken from reference TRBV5-6 and TRBJ2-3, reads DAGVTQSPTHLIKTRGQQVTLRCSPKSGHDTVSWYQQALGQGPQFIFQYYEEEERQRGNFPDRFSGHQFPNYSSELNVNALLLGDSALYLCASSLWDRGTDTQYFGPGTRLTVL.

J is TRBJ1-1 and V is TRBV27, with D unclear. Germline V gene sequence: CDR1 MNHEY, CDR2 SMNVEV (reference sequence). The V end lost 6 bases, the J end lost 1 base, and 12 bases lay between the germline ends. The CDR3 spans 14 residues. The CDR3 DNA reads TGTGCCAGCAGCCCACCCGGGTCGAACACTGAAGCTTTCTTT. This encodes CASSPPGSNTEAFF.

The chain links TRBV9 to TRBJ2-2; perhaps TRBD1 as D (6 bases). Germline CDR1 and CDR2: SGDLS and YYNGEE. V was shortened by 5 bases and J by 1 base, with 9 bases between the two germline ends. The CDR3 spans 14 residues. The DNA for the CDR3 is TGTGCCAGCAGGTACAGGGTGAACACCGGGGAGCTGTTTTTT. Translated: CASRYRVNTGELFF. The complete variable domain, with remaining parts taken from reference TRBV9 and TRBJ2-2, reads DSGVTQTPKHLITATGQRVTLRCSPRSGDLSVYWYQQSLDQGLQFLIQYYNGEERAKGNILERFSAQQFPDLHSELNLSSLELGDSALYFCASRYRVNTGELFFGEGSRLTVL.

The chain employs TRBV4-1 and TRBJ1-6; TRBD1 is a possible D gene (6 bases). The CDR3 is made up of 17 amino acids. Per the germline V gene, CDR1 is MGHRA and CDR2 is YSYEKL. The V gene lost 3 bases and the J gene lost 8 bases, with 20 bases spanning the gap. The CDR3 reads CASSQKSDRLGDSPLHF. The CDR3 nucleotides are TGCGCCAGCAGCCAGAAGTCCGACAGGCTGGGGGATTCACCCCTCCACTTT.

A single count supports this clone. The genes are TRBV15 and TRBJ1-2; the D is unclear. Between the trimmed V and J ends, which lost 3 bases and 5 bases, there was a span of 16 bases. The CDR3 consists of 15 residues. CDR1 and CDR2 from the germline V gene are LNHNV and YYDKDF (reference sequence). For the CDR3, the DNA is TGTGCCACCAGCAGGGGCAGCCCCGATGGATATGGCTACACCTTC. It translates to CATSRGSPDGYGYTF.

The chain uses TRBV7-3 and TRBJ1-1; TRBD1 matches 7 bases. V dropped 4 bases and J dropped 3; count of bases not matched to a gene: 5. Germline V gene sequence: CDR1 SGHTA, CDR2 FQGTGA. This CDR3 spans 14 amino acids. The CDR3 DNA is TGTGCCAGCAGCTCCTCAGGGGGGTACACTGAAGCTTTCTTT. It translates to CASSSSGGYTEAFF.

The V gene is TRBV28, the J gene TRBJ1-5, with D uncertain. Germline V gives CDR1 MDHEN, CDR2 SYDVKM. V shed 4 bases and J shed 2 bases, with 9 bases lying between them. This CDR3 spans 14 amino acids. The chain's CDR3 is CASSSPRGNQPQHF. CDR3 coding DNA: TGTGCCAGCAGTTCCCCTCGGGGCAATCAGCCCCAGCATTTT.

The genes are TRBV4-1 and TRBJ2-7; D perhaps matches TRBD1 (6 bases). The CDR3 is made up of 16 amino acids. Between the trimmed V and J ends, which lost 1 base and 2 bases, there was a span of 15 bases. Germline V gives CDR1 MGHRA, CDR2 YSYEKL. The CDR3: CASSQASGQMPYEQYF. The CDR3 DNA sequence: TGCGCCAGCAGCCAAGCTTCAGGACAGATGCCCTACGAGCAGTACTTC.

The rearrangement joins TRBV10-3 to TRBJ1-2; D gene ambiguous. The ends were cut back, 5 bases at V and 3 bases at J, with 7 bases in the middle. This CDR3 region has 12 residues. The germline V gene has CDR1 ENHRY and CDR2 SYGVKD. The DNA of the CDR3 is TGTGCCATCAGTCCCCAGGACTATGGCTACACCTTC. Translating gives CAISPQDYGYTF.

V and J are TRBV9 and TRBJ1-5; D is perhaps TRBD1 (6 bases). The CDR3 runs 16 residues. Germline-derived CDR1 and CDR2 are SGDLS and YYNGEE. V was shortened by 3 bases and J by 2 bases, with 15 bases between the two germline ends. CDR3 residues: CASSAGTGYGNQPQHF. The CDR3 DNA reads TGTGCCAGCAGCGCAGGTACAGGGTACGGCAATCAGCCCCAGCATTTT. The full variable domain, completed using reference TRBV9 and TRBJ1-5, is DSGVTQTPKHLITATGQRVTLRCSPRSGDLSVYWYQQSLDQGLQFLIQYYNGEERAKGNILERFSAQQFPDLHSELNLSSLELGDSALYFCASSAGTGYGNQPQHFGDGTRLSIL.

This sequence joins TRBV5-1 and TRBJ2-7, with 8 bases that match TRBD1. V was clipped by 7 bases and J by 0 bases; unmatched bases: 6. The germline gives CDR1 SGHRS, CDR2 YFSETQ. CDR3 length: 14 amino acids. The CDR3 bases are TGCGCCAGCTCCACAGGGGGAAGCTCCTACGAGCAGTACTTC. Its translation is CASSTGGSSYEQYF.

This chain joins TRBV6-4 and TRBJ1-2; D is unclear. The germline gives CDR1 MRHNA, CDR2 SNTAGT. The CDR3 runs to 15 residues. The ends were cut back, 2 bases at V and 1 base at J, with 11 bases in the middle. The chain's CDR3 is CASSDGGAINYGYTF. Here the CDR3 DNA reads TGTGCCAGCAGTGACGGCGGTGCGATTAACTATGGCTACACCTTC.

The chain recombines TRBV5-1 with TRBJ2-7; D might be TRBD2 (5 bases). The ends were cut back, 2 bases at V and 3 bases at J, with 12 bases in the middle. This CDR3 has 14 residues. Germline CDR1 is SGHRS and CDR2 is YFSETQ. The CDR3: CASSFSDSRYEQYF. CDR3 nucleotides: TGCGCCAGCAGCTTTAGCGATTCCCGCTACGAGCAGTACTTC.

The CDR3 loop reads CASSLGVQPQHF. CDR3 bases: TGTGCCAGCAGTCTAGGGGTTCAGCCCCAGCATTTT. The J gene is TRBJ1-5, the V gene TRBV6-6; possibly TRBD1 for D (5 bases). This CDR3 comprises 12 residues. Germline CDR1 and CDR2: MNHNY and SVGAGI (reference sequence). The ends were cut back, 5 bases at V and 6 bases at J, with 8 bases in the middle.

The rearrangement uses TRBV11-2 and TRBJ1-1; maybe TRBD1 (6 bases). The CDR3 runs 14 residues. The V gene's germline CDR1 is SGHAT and CDR2 FQNNGV. Trimming removed 2 bases from V and 4 bases from J, with 11 bases in between. The CDR3 region has the DNA TGTGCCAGCAGCTTAAATATAGGGGGCACTGAAGCTTTCTTT. Its protein product is CASSLNIGGTEAFF.

V and J are TRBV10-3 and TRBJ2-7, with a tentative D call TRBD1 (5 bases). CDR3 size: 13 residues. V lost 6 bases to trimming and J lost 0 bases, with 9 bases between them. CDR1 ENHRY and CDR2 SYGVKD come from the germline V gene. The CDR3 DNA reads TGTGCCATCAGGCCGGACATCTCCTACGAGCAGTACTTC. It translates to CAIRPDISYEQYF.

Concerning this clone: The same CDR3 can be traced to other DNA sequences in this sample. The chain links TRBV5-1 to TRBJ2-6, with D perhaps TRBD2 (5 bases). V was clipped by 1 base and J by 2 bases, with 7 bases between them. Germline CDR1 and CDR2: SGHRS and YFSETQ. CDR3 length: 15 residues. The CDR3 protein is CASSLSGAGANVLTF. The CDR3 DNA is TGCGCCAGCAGCTTGTCCGGGGCTGGGGCCAACGTCCTGACTTTC.

This chain links TRBV27 with TRBJ1-2; 9 positions agree with TRBD1. Germline V gene sequence: CDR1 MNHEY, CDR2 SMNVEV (reference sequence). The length of the CDR3 is 16 residues. J was trimmed by 8 bases and V by 5 bases; bases with no gene match: 15. The CDR3 DNA sequence: TGTGCCAGCAGTATCAGACCTCCGGGACAGGGCGGCGGCTACACCTTC. Its protein product is CASSIRPPGQGGGYTF.